This T cell receptor (beta chain) appears in the sequencing data of a study of post-analysis software for immune sequencing data. Study summary: Recorded disease courses covered relapsing-remitting, secondary progressive and progressive-relapsing multiple sclerosis. Some patients had no subtype annotation.

The library was made from cDNA and included unique molecular identifiers. T cells, roughly 0.85 to 10 million of them, yielded some 500,000 cDNA molecules. TCRdb reanalysed the PCR reads using MiXCR and keeps one entry per CDR3 protein. The sample has 750,000 to 900,000 distinct CDR3 sequences; roughly 46% are singletons. A few counts support this clonotype. The antigen is undetermined. Points from the study as a whole: Batch-mates among the samples co-clustered strongly by F measure. Controls significantly exceeded multiple sclerosis patients in normalized Chao1 diversity. Roughly 5 TRBV segments (TRBV5-6, TRBV5-1 and TRBV20-1 among them) occurred more frequently in patients than in controls.

The CDR3 consists of 15 residues. Germline lookup yields CDR1 MNHEY and CDR2 SMNVEV (reference sequence). Material: blood. V usage is TRBV27 and J usage is TRBJ2-5; D is undetermined. The DNA end favors TRBJ2-7, so the J call may be wrong. The receptor's source is a girl aged 5-17 years with multiple sclerosis. CDR3 sequence: CASSSVRTHSHEQYF. CDR3 in DNA: TGTGCCAGCAGTTCGGTCCGGACCCATAGCCACGAGCAGTACTTC.